The rows below give T cell receptor beta chains drawn from one sample of a study of control samples from healthy donors and cancer patients. Using immunoSEQ multiplex PCR, the repertoire was profiled, and TCRdb retains in-frame clones only, with some absent. The data contain 88,000 or so clones, 94% of them singletons. The sequenced sample was blood. The source of these receptors is a woman aged 18-35 years in good health. Both conserved end residues are trimmed from each CDR3. The order of the fields is J gene, V gene, CDR3 protein.

TRBJ2-7,TRBV4-3,ASSQVLAGEGGEQY
TRBJ1-5,TRBV2,ASRETGSNNQPQH
TRBJ1-5,TRBV5-1,ASSLDPGIGPQH
TRBJ1-2,TRBV29-1,SVAGGQGNYGYT
TRBJ1-2,TRBV27,ASSPTTGPYGYT
TRBJ1-5,TRBV19,ASSVRGFSNQPQH
TRBJ2-2,TRBV14,ASSDRYTGELF
TRBJ2-1,TRBV29-1,STPRTGGVNEQF
TRBJ2-7,TRBV19,ASSPGTRTGGYEQY
TRBJ1-1,TRBV6-5,ASSYQGVTMNTEAF
TRBJ2-1,TRBV28,ASSSISGGAYEQF
TRBJ1-2,TRBV12-3/TRBV12-4,ASNAEGDGYT
TRBJ2-7,TRBV29-1,SVSGGLGSYEQY
TRBJ2-1,TRBV28,ASSLNLDAEQF
TRBJ2-3,TRBV5-4,ASSPNGRGSTRSADTQY
TRBJ2-6,TRBV14,ASSQNSGANVLT
TRBJ2-2,TRBV12-5,ASGLVGVAGGPGYTGELF
TRBJ2-7,TRBV6-6,ASSSDRDTPYEQY
TRBJ2-5,TRBV29-1,SVVSPQETQY
TRBJ2-7,TRBV6-6,ASKDSYEQY
TRBJ2-7,TRBV5-4,ASSSKPGPIPSEQY
TRBJ2-5,TRBV7-3,ASSPTGGVETQY
TRBJ2-1,TRBV15,ATSRGMGYVEQF
TRBJ1-6,TRBV27,ASKGDRSYNSPLH
TRBJ2-3,TRBV28,ASSLKGWGGGMSRTDTQY
TRBJ2-7,TRBV7-3,ASSKGLIYEQY
TRBJ1-1,TRBV28,ASSLTGQGGEAF
TRBJ1-2,TRBV19,ASSIDPSPASYGYT
TRBJ1-3,TRBV9,ASSDARQSGNTIY
TRBJ2-3,TRBV11-2,ASSLIFRTDTQY
TRBJ1-6,TRBV13,ASSALSGKSSPLH
TRBJ1-6,TRBV6-1,ASSERGVGNSPLH
TRBJ2-7,TRBV19,ASSKQGGSSYEQY
TRBJ2-7,TRBV5-6,ASSLKGGGTPEQY
TRBJ2-1,TRBV9,ASSGRDGSYNEQF
TRBJ2-7,TRBV5-4,ASSLGTGATYEQY
TRBJ2-7,TRBV5-4,ASSSPGLATYEQY
TRBJ2-5,TRBV28,ASNAVQETQY
TRBJ1-1,TRBV5-1,ASSIDTWVETEAF
TRBJ2-2,TRBV11-3,ASSRTPTGELF